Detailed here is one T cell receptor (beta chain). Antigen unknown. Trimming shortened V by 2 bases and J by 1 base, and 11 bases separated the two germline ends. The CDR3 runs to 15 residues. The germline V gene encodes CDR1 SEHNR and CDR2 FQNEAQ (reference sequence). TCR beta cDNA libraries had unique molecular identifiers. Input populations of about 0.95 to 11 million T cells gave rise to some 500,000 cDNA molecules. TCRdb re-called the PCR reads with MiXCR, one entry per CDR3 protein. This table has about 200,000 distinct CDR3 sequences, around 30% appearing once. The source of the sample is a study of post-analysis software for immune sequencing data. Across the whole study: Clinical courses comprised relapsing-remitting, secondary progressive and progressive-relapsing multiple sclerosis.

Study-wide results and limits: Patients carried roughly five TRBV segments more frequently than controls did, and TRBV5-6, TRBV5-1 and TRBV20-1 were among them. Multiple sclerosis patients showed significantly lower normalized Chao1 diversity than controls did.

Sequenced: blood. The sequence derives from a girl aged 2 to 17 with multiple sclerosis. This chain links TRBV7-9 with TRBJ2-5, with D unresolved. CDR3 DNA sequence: TGTGCCAGCAGCTTAAGGCGGCAATCCCAAGAGACCCAGTACTTC. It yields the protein CASSLRRQSQETQYF.